A single sample gave rise to the 19 T cell receptor beta chains below, sequenced in a study of T cell repertoires in cytomegalovirus infection. TCRdb analysed the reads with MiXCR anew, one entry per CDR3 protein. Among 70,000 to 75,000 distinct CDR3 sequences listed, approximately 3.6% were seen once. Sample: PBMCs. These receptors were obtained from a human donor in good health (CMV status not recorded). Some clones in this sample may be carry-over from other donors' samples.

This clonotype was seen at least ten times. The V call is TRBV6-2 or TRBV6-3, the J call TRBJ2-7, with 8 positions matching TRBD1. The CDR3 has 14 residues. Trimming removed 5 bases from V and 5 bases from J; junction bases left unmatched: 8. The germline V gene has CDR1 MNHEY and CDR2 SVGEGT. This CDR3 reads CASSTGQGGHEQYF. CDR3 bases: TGTGCCAGCAGTACCGGACAGGGCGGGCACGAGCAGTACTTC.

This clonotype appeared a single time. A much larger clone is a single base away; this may be a read error. This chain uses TRBV11-1 with TRBJ1-1; no reliable D call. Germline-derived CDR1 and CDR2 are SGHAT and FQDESV (reference sequence). The CDR3 runs to 14 residues. V dropped 1 base and J dropped 0 bases, with 6 bases sitting between them. CDR3 DNA: TGTGCCAGCAGCTTAGGGTTTCTGAACACTGAAGCTTTCTTT. Residues: CASSLGFLNTEAFF.

The sample holds many counts of this clonotype. The chain is built from TRBV29-1 and TRBJ1-1, with 7 bases aligning to TRBD1. J gave up 5 bases and V 5 bases, and 5 bases lay outside the gene matches. From germline, CDR1 is SQVTM and CDR2 ANQGSEA. This CDR3 has 12 residues. The CDR3 DNA is TGCAGCGTTAGGCAGGGGGGAACTGAAGCTTTCTTT. Translated, it gives CSVRQGGTEAFF.

This clonotype was found many times. The chain employs TRBV5-1 and TRBJ1-2; TRBD1 might be the D (6 bases). Per germline, CDR1 SGHRS and CDR2 YFSETQ. The ends were cut back, 0 bases at V and 8 bases at J, with 14 bases in the middle. The CDR3 covers 14 residues. CDR3 residues: CASSLELSGVGYTF. DNA of the CDR3: TGCGCCAGCAGCTTGGAGTTGTCAGGGGTCGGCTACACCTTC.

This clonotype was recorded at least ten times. The chain links TRBV2 to TRBJ1-4; possible D gene TRBD1, 5 bases. Per germline, CDR1 SNHLY and CDR2 FYNNEI. The CDR3 has 13 amino acids. V shed 2 bases and J shed 11 bases, with 12 bases lying between them. The CDR3 bases are TGTGCCAGCAGTGAACAGGGAGTGGAGAAACTGTTTTTT. Translation gives CASSEQGVEKLFF. The full variable domain, with the rest looked up from reference TRBV2 and TRBJ1-4, is EPEVTQTPSHQVTQMGQEVILRCVPISNHLYFYWYRQILGQKVEFLVSFYNNEISEKSEIFDDQFSVERPDGSNFTLKIRSTKLEDSAMYFCASSEQGVEKLFFGSGTQLSVL.

V gene TRBV10-3 combines with J gene TRBJ2-2; 10 nucleotides line up with TRBD2. The CDR3 spans 15 residues. After removal of 7 bases from V and 5 bases from J, the junction contained 7 bases not matched to a gene. CDR1 is ENHRY, CDR2 SYGVKD, per germline. The CDR3 is CAINSGGGGTGELFF. The CDR3 DNA follows: TGTGCCATCAACAGCGGGGGGGGCGGTACCGGGGAGCTGTTTTTT.

This clonotype was seen many times. The genes are TRBV7-9 and TRBJ2-5; D call uncertain. Germline V gene lookup returns CDR1 SEHNR and CDR2 FQNEAQ (reference sequence). The CDR3 loop spans 14 amino acids. V gave up 3 bases and J gave up 5 bases, with 13 bases separating them. The CDR3 here is CASSFSWLGETQYF. The DNA for the CDR3 is TGTGCCAGCAGCTTTTCGTGGTTAGGCGAGACCCAGTACTTC.

This clonotype has at least ten counts. This sequence joins TRBV20-1 and TRBJ2-1; 8 bases fit TRBD2. The CDR3 contains 16 residues. The V and J ends lost 0 bases and 9 bases, in that order; junction bases with no gene match: 13. Per the germline V gene, CDR1 is DFQATT and CDR2 is SNEGSKA (reference sequence). CDR3 nucleotides: TGCAGTGCTAGAGATTGGACAGCGGGAGTGTTGGGTGAGCAGTTCTTC. Translated: CSARDWTAGVLGEQFF.

At least ten counts were recorded for this clonotype. J is TRBJ1-2 and V is TRBV28, with 7 bases identical to TRBD1. V shed 5 bases, J shed 0 bases, and the junction held 6 bases outside the gene matches. The CDR3 length is 15 residues. CDR1 MDHEN and CDR2 SYDVKM come from the germline V gene. CDR3: CASSRLTGTNYGYTF. The CDR3 nucleotides are TGTGCCAGCAGTCGCTTGACAGGGACTAACTATGGCTACACCTTC.

This clonotype was observed at least ten times. The chain couples TRBV7-6 to TRBJ2-1, with D unresolved. V shed 1 base and J shed 8 bases, with 15 bases lying between them. CDR3 length: 15 residues. The V gene's germline CDR1 is SGHVS and CDR2 FNYEAQ. This chain's CDR3 is CASSLDPASRDEQFF. The CDR3 nucleotides read TGTGCCAGCAGCTTAGATCCCGCTAGTAGGGATGAGCAGTTCTTC.

This clonotype was detected only a few times. The chain couples TRBV7-2 to TRBJ2-5, with D tentatively TRBD1 (5 bases). This CDR3 is built from 14 residues. Trimming removed 8 bases at V and 5 bases at J, with 18 bases between. Germline loops: CDR1 SGHTA, CDR2 FQGNSA. The CDR3 loop reads CASCPGFMGETQYF. The CDR3, as DNA: TGTGCCAGCTGCCCAGGGTTTATGGGGGAGACCCAGTACTTC.

This clonotype was seen repeatedly, ten times or more. The chain uses TRBV7-2 and TRBJ1-1; D is possibly TRBD1 (5 bases). V was pared by 1 base and J by 6 bases, with 12 bases between. Germline values: CDR1 SGHTA, CDR2 FQGNSA. This CDR3 comprises 14 residues. Here the CDR3 reads CASSLGGGRAEAFF. CDR3 bases: TGTGCCAGCAGCTTAGGTGGGGGTAGGGCTGAAGCTTTCTTT.

This clonotype was observed at least ten times. The chain recombines TRBV7-2 with TRBJ2-3; 9 bases line up with TRBD2. Trimming cost V 1 base and J 11 bases; bases outside gene matches: 10. The CDR3 is made up of 15 amino acids. CDR1 is SGHTA and CDR2 is FQGNSA in the germline V gene. This chain's CDR3 is CASSLEASGIRGQYF. The CDR3 coding sequence is TGTGCCAGCAGCTTAGAGGCTAGCGGGATACGGGGGCAGTATTTT.

This clonotype was found many times. This chain connects TRBV20-1 to TRBJ2-1; 7 bases map to TRBD1. Losses at the gene ends were 5 bases for V and 4 bases for J; bases not matched to a gene: 8. This CDR3 is 14 amino acids long. In germline, CDR1 is DFQATT, CDR2 SNEGSKA (reference sequence). The CDR3 bases are TGCAGTGCTCGACAGGGCAGCGCATACAATGAGCAGTTCTTC. Its translation is CSARQGSAYNEQFF.

This clonotype was picked up many times. V gene TRBV20-1 combines with J gene TRBJ2-1, with D unclear. With 8 bases removed from V and 5 bases from J, the gap between germline ends came to 16 bases. The CDR3 totals 13 residues. CDR1 is DFQATT, CDR2 SNEGSKA, per germline (reference sequence). The CDR3 region has the DNA TGCAGTCGGTTGGGGATGGCCAACAATGAGCAGTTCTTC. This gives the protein CSRLGMANNEQFF.

The table lists this clonotype with many counts. The V call is TRBV7-3, the J call TRBJ1-1; D gene unclear. The CDR3 contains 13 residues. V gave up 0 bases and J gave up 4 bases, with 6 bases separating them. Germline V lookup: CDR1 SGHTA, CDR2 FQGTGA. The CDR3 reads CASSLTRLTEAFF. The DNA for the CDR3 is TGTGCCAGCAGCTTAACAAGGCTCACTGAAGCTTTCTTT.

This clonotype has a count of ten or more. This sequence joins TRBV7-2 and TRBJ1-1; D is uncertain. V lost 2 bases and J lost 5, with 18 bases in between. Germline lookup yields CDR1 SGHTA and CDR2 FQGNSA. CDR3 length: 16 residues. In DNA, the CDR3 is TGTGCCAGCAGCTTATATCTTGGTTCCGGCCGGACTGAAGCTTTCTTT. This codes for CASSLYLGSGRTEAFF.

This clonotype was seen repeatedly, ten times or more. The chain is built from TRBV7-2 and TRBJ2-3; TRBD2 is a possible D gene (7 bases). Trimming pared 5 bases from V and 4 bases from J, leaving 22 bases between. The CDR3 runs to 17 residues. Germline assignment: CDR1 SGHTA and CDR2 FQGNSA. The CDR3 region is CASSQRGGGSEADTQYF. The CDR3 DNA sequence: TGTGCCAGCAGCCAACGAGGGGGGGGCTCGGAGGCAGATACGCAGTATTTT.

This clonotype was seen many times. This rearrangement joins TRBV7-2 to TRBJ2-1; 14 positions agree with TRBD2. The germline gives CDR1 SGHTA, CDR2 FQGNSA. The junction had 4 bases not matched to a gene; V was cut back by 2 bases and J by 7 bases. This CDR3 comprises 16 residues. The CDR3 loop is CASSLKGTSGSNEQFF. DNA of the CDR3: TGTGCCAGCAGCTTAAAAGGGACTAGCGGGAGTAATGAGCAGTTCTTC.